These 8 T cell receptor beta chains originate from one sample sequenced in a study of beta chain features in type 1 diabetes (dated by TCRdb to 2016 to 2018). What the research found in general, with its limitations: Type 1 diabetes patients showed a moderate but significant shortening of TCRB CDR3 length in all four CD4+ subsets.

To prepare the library, the immunoSEQ multiplex PCR assay was applied. All of the isolated RNA was reverse transcribed with the High Capacity cDNA Reverse Transcription Kit, so expressed TCRB transcripts were sequenced. TCRdb mirrors the immuneACCESS table, restricted to in-frame sequences. Some clones are absent from its copies; in checked studies, under half trace to an unresolved V gene, and the reason for the others is unknown. This sample holds about 400,000 clones; around 12% were observed only once. The ten largest clones take up about 0.01% of the sample. Antigen specificity for these receptors is unknown. The sample was naive CD4+ T cells from blood. What this sample's cell subset or site label stands for: true naive CD4+ T cells. These receptors were collected from a woman between 18 and 30 years old with type 1 diabetes.

The V and J genes are TRBV18 and TRBJ1-2, with 8 nucleotides matching TRBD1. V was pared by 6 bases and J by 5 bases, with 11 bases of the junction left unmatched. This CDR3 has 15 amino acids. Germline V CDR1 and CDR2: KGHSH, LQKENI. The CDR3 DNA reads TGTGCCAGCTCCCCCGACAGGGGTTTGGGGTATGGCTACACCTTC. Its protein product is CASSPDRGLGYGYTF.

The rearrangement uses TRBV25-1 and TRBJ1-3; unclear D gene. Trimming stripped 3 bases from V and 1 base from J, with 13 bases between. The CDR3 is 16 residues long. CDR1 MGHDK and CDR2 SYGVNS come from the germline V gene. CDR3 residues: CASSDSAIPSGNTIYF. In DNA form, the CDR3 reads TGTGCCAGCAGTGATTCCGCTATACCTTCTGGAAACACCATATATTTT.

The chain has TRBV7-9 and TRBJ2-7, with TRBD1 identical over 8 bases. The germline V gene has CDR1 SEHNR and CDR2 FQNEAQ (reference sequence). With 4 bases clipped from V and 3 bases from J, the junction kept 8 bases outside the gene matches. This CDR3 region has 15 residues. The CDR3 bases are TGTGCCAGCAGCTCCAGGCAGGGGGCGGTCTACGAGCAGTACTTC. Translating it yields CASSSRQGAVYEQYF.

This clone has more than one count but fewer than ten. The V call is TRBV18, the J call TRBJ2-1, with 8 positions matching TRBD1. V gave up 2 bases and J gave up 8 bases; unmatched junction bases: 8. Germline CDR1 KGHSH, CDR2 LQKENI. CDR3 length: 15 residues. The CDR3 sequence is CASSPGTGSRYEQFF. The CDR3 region has the DNA TGTGCCAGCTCACCAGGGACAGGATCCAGGTATGAGCAGTTCTTC.

V gene TRBV11-1 combines with J gene TRBJ2-4; no reliable D call. V lost 5 bases to trimming and J lost 4 bases, with 6 bases between them. The CDR3 length is 12 residues. CDR1 and CDR2 from the germline V gene are SGHAT and FQDESV (reference sequence). The DNA of the CDR3 is TGTGCCAGCAGCCCAGAAAAAAACATTCAGTACTTC. Translating gives CASSPEKNIQYF.

The V call is TRBV30, the J call TRBJ2-7; D perhaps matches TRBD2 (7 bases). Germline CDR1 and CDR2: GTSNPN and SVGIG (reference sequence). There are 14 residues in the CDR3. V was clipped by 3 bases and J by 1 base, with 13 bases between them. The CDR3 is CAWRWGGTSYEQYF. As DNA, the CDR3 is TGTGCCTGGAGATGGGGAGGGACATCCTACGAGCAGTACTTC.

This clone showed up just a few times. The CDR3 protein is CSVESGRTTEAFF. CDR3 nucleotides: TGCAGCGTAGAGTCCGGGAGGACCACTGAAGCTTTCTTT. The V call is TRBV29-1, the J call TRBJ1-1; D call uncertain. Between the trimmed V and J ends, which lost 6 bases and 4 bases, there was a span of 15 bases. This CDR3 is 13 amino acids long. CDR1 and CDR2 from the germline V gene are SQVTM and ANQGSEA.

The V and J genes are TRBV30 and TRBJ1-1; tentative D call: TRBD1 (5 bases). The V and J ends lost 8 bases and 4 bases respectively, with 14 bases between them. From germline, CDR1 is GTSNPN and CDR2 SVGIG (reference sequence). The length of the CDR3 is 12 residues. DNA for the CDR3: TGTGCCCTGGGGCGGGGCGGCACTGAAGCTTTCTTT. It encodes CALGRGGTEAFF.